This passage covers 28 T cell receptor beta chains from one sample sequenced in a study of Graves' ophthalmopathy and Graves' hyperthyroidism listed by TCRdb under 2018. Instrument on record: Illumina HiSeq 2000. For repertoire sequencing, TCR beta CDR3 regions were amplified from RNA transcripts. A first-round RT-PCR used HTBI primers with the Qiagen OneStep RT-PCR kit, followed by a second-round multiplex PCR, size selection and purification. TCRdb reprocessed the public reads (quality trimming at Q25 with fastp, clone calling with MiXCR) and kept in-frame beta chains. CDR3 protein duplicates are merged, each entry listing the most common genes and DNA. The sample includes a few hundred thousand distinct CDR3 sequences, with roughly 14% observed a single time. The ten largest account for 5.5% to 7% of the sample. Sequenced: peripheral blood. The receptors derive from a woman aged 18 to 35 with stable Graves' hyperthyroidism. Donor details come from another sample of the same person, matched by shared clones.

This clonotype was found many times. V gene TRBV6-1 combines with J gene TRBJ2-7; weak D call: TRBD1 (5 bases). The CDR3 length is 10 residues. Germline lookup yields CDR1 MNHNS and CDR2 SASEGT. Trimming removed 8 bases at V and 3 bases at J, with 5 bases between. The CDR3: CASQGYEQYF. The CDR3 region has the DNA TGTGCCAGCCAGGGCTACGAGCAGTACTTC.

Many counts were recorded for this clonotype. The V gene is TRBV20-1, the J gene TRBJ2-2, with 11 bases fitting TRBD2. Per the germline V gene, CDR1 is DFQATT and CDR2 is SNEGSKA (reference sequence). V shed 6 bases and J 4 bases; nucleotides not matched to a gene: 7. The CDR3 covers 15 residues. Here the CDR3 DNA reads TGCAGTGCCAGACTAGCGGGGCAGCGCACCGGGGAGCTGTTTTTT. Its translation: CSARLAGQRTGELFF.

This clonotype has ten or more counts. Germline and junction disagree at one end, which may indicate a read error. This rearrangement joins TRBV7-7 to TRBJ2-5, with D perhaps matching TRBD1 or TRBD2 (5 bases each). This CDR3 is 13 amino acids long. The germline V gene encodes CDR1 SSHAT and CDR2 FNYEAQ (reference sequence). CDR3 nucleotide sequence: TGTGCTAGCAGCAGAGGGGCAGAGGAGACCCAGTACTTC. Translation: CASSRGAEETQYF.

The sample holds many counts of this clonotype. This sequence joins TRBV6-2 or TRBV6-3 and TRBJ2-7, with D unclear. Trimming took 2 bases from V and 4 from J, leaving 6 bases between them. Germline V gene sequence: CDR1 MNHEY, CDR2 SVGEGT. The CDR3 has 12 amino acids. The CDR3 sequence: CASSYNTYEQYF. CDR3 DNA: TGTGCCAGCAGTTACAACACGTACGAGCAGTACTTC.

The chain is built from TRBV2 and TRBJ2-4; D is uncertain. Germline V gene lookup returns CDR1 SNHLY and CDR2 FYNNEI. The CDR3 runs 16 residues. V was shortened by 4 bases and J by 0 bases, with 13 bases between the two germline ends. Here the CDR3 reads CASSGWRTVAKNIQYF. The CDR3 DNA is TGTGCCAGCAGTGGCTGGAGAACGGTAGCCAAAAACATTCAGTACTTC.

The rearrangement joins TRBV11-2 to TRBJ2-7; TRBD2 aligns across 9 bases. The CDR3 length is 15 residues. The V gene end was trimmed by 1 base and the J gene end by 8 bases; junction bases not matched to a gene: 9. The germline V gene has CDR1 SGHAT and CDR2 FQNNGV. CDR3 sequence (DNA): TGTGCCAGCAGCTTAGGACTAGCGGATGTTCGTAAGCAGTACTTC. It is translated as CASSLGLADVRKQYF.

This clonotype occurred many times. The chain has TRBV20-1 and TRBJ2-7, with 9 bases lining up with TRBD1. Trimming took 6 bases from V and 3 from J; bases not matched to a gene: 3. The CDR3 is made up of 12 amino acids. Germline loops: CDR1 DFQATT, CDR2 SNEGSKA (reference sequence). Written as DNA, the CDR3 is TGCAGTGCCCCGGGACAGGGCTACGAGCAGTACTTC. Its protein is CSAPGQGYEQYF.

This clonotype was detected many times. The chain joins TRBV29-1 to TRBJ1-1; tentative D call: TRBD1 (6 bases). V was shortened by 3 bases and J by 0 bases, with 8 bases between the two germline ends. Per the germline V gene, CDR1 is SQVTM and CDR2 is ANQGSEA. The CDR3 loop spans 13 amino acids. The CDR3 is CSVEGAMNTEAFF. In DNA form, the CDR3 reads TGCAGCGTTGAGGGGGCTATGAACACTGAAGCTTTCTTT.

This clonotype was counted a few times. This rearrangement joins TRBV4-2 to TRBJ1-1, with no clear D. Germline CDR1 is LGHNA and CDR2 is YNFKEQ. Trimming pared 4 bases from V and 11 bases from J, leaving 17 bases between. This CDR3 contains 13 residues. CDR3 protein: CASSLGLRIAAFF. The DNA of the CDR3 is TGTGCCAGCAGCCTGGGCCTCCGGATCGCGGCTTTCTTT.

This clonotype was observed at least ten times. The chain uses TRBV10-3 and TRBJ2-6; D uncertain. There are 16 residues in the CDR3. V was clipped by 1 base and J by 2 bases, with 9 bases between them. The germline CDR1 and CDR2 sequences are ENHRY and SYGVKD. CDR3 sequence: CAISELKGTGANVLTF. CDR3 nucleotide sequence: TGTGCCATCAGTGAGTTAAAAGGGACTGGGGCCAACGTCCTGACTTTC.

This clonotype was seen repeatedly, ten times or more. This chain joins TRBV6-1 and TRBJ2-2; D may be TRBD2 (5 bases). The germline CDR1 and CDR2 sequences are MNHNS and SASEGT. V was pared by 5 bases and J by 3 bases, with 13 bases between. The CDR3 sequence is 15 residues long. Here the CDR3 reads CASSPVVGDTGELFF. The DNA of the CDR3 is TGTGCCAGCAGTCCCGTAGTCGGGGACACCGGGGAGCTGTTTTTT.

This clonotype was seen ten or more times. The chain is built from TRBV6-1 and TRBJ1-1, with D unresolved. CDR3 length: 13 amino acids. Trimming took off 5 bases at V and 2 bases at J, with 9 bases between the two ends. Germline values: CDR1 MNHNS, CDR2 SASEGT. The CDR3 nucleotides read TGTGCCAGCAGTAAACTAACCAACACTGAAGCTTTCTTT. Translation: CASSKLTNTEAFF.

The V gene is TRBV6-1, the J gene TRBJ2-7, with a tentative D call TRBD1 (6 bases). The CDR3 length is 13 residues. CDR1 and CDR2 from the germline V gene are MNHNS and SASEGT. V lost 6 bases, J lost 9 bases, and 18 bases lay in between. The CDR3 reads CASSDRPPDGQYF. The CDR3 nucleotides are TGTGCCAGCAGCGACAGGCCCCCGGACGGGCAGTACTTC.

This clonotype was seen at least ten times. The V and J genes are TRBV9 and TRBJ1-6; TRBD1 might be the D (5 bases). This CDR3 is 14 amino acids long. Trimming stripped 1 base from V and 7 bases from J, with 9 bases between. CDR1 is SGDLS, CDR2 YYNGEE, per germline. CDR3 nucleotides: TGTGCCAGCAGCGTACCAGGACAAAATTCACCCCTCCACTTT. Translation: CASSVPGQNSPLHF.

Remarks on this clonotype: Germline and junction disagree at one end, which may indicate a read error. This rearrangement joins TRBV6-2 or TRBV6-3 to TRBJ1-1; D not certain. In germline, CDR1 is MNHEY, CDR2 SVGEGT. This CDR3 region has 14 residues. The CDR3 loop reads CASRKMGAYTDAFF. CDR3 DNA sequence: TGTGCCAGCAGGAAGATGGGAGCGTACACTGATGCTTTCTTT.

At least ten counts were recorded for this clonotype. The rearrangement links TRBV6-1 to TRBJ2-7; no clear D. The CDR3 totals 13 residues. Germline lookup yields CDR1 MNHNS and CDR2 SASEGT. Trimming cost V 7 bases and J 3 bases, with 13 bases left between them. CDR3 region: CASNQDFYYEQYF. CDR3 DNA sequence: TGTGCCAGCAATCAGGATTTCTACTACGAGCAGTACTTC.

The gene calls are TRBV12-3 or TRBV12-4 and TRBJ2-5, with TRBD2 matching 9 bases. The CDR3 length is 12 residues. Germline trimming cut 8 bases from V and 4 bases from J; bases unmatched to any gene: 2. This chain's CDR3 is CASCGGAETQYF. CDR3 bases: TGTGCCAGCTGCGGGGGGGCAGAGACCCAGTACTTC.

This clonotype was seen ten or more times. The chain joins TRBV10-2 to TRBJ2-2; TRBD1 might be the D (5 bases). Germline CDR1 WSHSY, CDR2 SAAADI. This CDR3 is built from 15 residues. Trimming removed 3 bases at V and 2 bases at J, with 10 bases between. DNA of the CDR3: TGCGCCAGCAGTGACATGGGGCTTAACACCGGGGAGCTGTTTTTT. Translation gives CASSDMGLNTGELFF.

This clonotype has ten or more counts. CDR3 loop: CASSLDGPLHF. DNA for the CDR3: TGTGCCAGCAGCTTAGATGGACCCCTCCACTTT. This sequence joins TRBV7-3 and TRBJ1-6, with D unresolved. The germline V gene has CDR1 SGHTA and CDR2 FQGTGA. V lost 2 bases to trimming and J lost 12 bases, with 5 bases between them. This CDR3 has 11 residues.

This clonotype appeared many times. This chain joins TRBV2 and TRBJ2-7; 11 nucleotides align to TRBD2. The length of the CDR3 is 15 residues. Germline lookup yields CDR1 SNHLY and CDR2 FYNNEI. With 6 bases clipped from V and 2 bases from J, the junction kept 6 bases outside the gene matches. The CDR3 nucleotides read TGTGCCAGCAGAGACCGACTAGCGGGGACCTACGAGCAGTACTTC. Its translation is CASRDRLAGTYEQYF.

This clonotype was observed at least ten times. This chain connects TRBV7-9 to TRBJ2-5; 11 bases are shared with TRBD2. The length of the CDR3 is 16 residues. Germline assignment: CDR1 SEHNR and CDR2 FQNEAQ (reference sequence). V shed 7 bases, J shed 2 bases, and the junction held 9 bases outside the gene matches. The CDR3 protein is CASTRGSSGGQETQYF. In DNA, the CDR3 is TGTGCCAGCACCCGAGGCTCTAGCGGGGGGCAAGAGACCCAGTACTTC.

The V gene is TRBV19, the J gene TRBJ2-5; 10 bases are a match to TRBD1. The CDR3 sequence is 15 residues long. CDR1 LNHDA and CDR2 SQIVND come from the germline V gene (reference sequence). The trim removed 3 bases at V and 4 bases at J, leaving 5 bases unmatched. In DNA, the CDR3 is TGTGCCAGTAGTATGGGGACAGGGGAGGTAGAGACCCAGTACTTC. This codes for CASSMGTGEVETQYF.

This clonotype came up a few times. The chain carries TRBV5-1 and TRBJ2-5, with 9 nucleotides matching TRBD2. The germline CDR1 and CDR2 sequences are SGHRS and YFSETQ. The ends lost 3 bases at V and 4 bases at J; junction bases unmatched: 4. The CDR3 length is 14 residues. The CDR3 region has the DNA TGCGCCAGCAGCTCTTATAGCGGGGGAGAGACCCAGTACTTC. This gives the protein CASSSYSGGETQYF. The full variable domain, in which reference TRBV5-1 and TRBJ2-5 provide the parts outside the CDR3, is KAGVTQTPRYLIKTRGQQVTLSCSPISGHRSVSWYQQTPGQGLQFLFEYFSETQRNKGNFPGRFSGRQFSNSRSEMNVSTLELGDSALYLCASSSYSGGETQYFGPGTRLLVL.

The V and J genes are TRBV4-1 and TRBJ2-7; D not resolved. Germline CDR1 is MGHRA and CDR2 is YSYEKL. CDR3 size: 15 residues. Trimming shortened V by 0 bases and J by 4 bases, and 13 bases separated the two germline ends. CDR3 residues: CASSQDSAKLYEQYF. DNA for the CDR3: TGCGCCAGCAGCCAAGATTCCGCAAAACTTTACGAGCAGTACTTC.

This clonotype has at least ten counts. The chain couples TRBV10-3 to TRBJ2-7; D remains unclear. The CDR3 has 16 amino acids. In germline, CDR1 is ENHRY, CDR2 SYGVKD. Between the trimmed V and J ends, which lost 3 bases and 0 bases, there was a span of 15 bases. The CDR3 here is CAISDPTGRNSYEQYF. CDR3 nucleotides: TGTGCCATCAGTGACCCGACCGGACGGAACTCCTACGAGCAGTACTTC.

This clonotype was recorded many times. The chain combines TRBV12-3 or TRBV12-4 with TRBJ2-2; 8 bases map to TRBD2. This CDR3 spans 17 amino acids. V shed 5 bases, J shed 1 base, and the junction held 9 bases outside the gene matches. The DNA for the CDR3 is TGTGCCAGCAGTGACCAACGGGGGGGCGGGAACACCGGGGAGCTGTTTTTT. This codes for CASSDQRGGGNTGELFF.

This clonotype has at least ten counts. Here the CDR3 reads CASSITRRAALEQYF. The CDR3 bases are TGTGCCAGTAGTATAACGAGGAGGGCGGCCCTCGAGCAGTACTTC. The chain couples TRBV19 to TRBJ2-7, with D tentatively TRBD2 (6 bases). The length of the CDR3 is 15 residues. Germline V lookup: CDR1 LNHDA, CDR2 SQIVND (reference sequence). Trimming shortened V by 2 bases and J by 6 bases, and 17 bases separated the two germline ends.

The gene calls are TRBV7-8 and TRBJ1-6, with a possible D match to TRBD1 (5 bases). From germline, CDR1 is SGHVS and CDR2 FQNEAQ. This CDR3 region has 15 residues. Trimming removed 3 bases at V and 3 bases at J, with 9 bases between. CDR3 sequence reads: CASSFWDGYNSPLHF. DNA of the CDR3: TGTGCCAGCAGCTTTTGGGACGGCTATAATTCACCCCTCCACTTT.